This T cell receptor (beta chain) was obtained from a study of blood T cell repertoires in COVID-19. This CDR3 region has 11 residues. V lost 6 bases and J 3 bases, leaving 8 bases between the germline ends. The germline V gene has CDR1 DFQATT and CDR2 SNEGSKA (reference sequence). On this clone: The sample holds other DNA sequences that translate to the same CDR3.

Clones were sequenced by immunoSEQ multiplex PCR, and TCRdb holds only the in-frame ones, with some missing. The profile covers about 200,000 clones, with around 90% appearing a single time and around 7% taken by the ten largest. The V gene is TRBV20-1, the J gene TRBJ1-2; no clear D. The source material was peripheral blood. This clonotype was sampled from a man aged 40-49 years with acute or convalescent COVID-19. The CDR3 is CSAPQDYGYTF. For the CDR3, the DNA is TGCAGTGCCCCTCAGGACTATGGCTACACCTTC.